The subject of this entry is one TCR beta chain. The antigen is not known. Trimming cost V 6 bases and J 4 bases; bases outside gene matches: 5. Per the germline V gene, CDR1 is MNHNS and CDR2 is SASEGT. CDR3 size: 13 residues. The sort gate was single viable CD3+CD4+CD8-CD45RO+ cells for memory CD4+ T cells. This record comes from a study of memory CD4+ T cells and cytomegalovirus serostatus. Study-wide points: Suggested: most of the CMV-linked TCR signature lies in CD4+ memory cells.

Clones were sequenced by immunoSEQ multiplex PCR, and TCRdb holds only the in-frame ones, with some missing. The table has about 60,000 clones, roughly 80% seen once. The sequence was obtained from an adult in good health and CMV-seronegative. The sequenced material came from memory CD4+ T cells from blood. This chain links TRBV6-1 with TRBJ2-5, with 7 bases lining up with TRBD1. This CDR3 is CASRGTVIETQYF. The CDR3 nucleotides are TGTGCCAGCAGAGGGACAGTTATAGAGACCCAGTACTTC.